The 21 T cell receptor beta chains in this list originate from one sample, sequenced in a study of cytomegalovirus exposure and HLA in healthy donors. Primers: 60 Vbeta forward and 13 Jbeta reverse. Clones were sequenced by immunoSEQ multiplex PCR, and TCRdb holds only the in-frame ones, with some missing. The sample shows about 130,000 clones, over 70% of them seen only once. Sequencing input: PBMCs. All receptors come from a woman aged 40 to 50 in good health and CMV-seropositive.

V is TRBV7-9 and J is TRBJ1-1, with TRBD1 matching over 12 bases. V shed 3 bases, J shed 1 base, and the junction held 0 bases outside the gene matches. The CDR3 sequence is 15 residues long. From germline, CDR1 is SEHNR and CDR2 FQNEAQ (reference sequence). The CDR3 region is CASSLGQGANTEAFF. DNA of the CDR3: TGTGCCAGCAGCTTGGGACAGGGGGCGAACACTGAAGCTTTCTTT.

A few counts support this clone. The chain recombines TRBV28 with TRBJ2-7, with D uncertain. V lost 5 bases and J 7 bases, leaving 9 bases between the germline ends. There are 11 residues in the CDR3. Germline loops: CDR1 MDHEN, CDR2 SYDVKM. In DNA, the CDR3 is TGTGCCAGCAGTCCGCACTCGGAGCAGTACTTC. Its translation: CASSPHSEQYF. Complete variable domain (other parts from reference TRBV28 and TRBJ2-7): DVKVTQSSRYLVKRTGEKVFLECVQDMDHENMFWYRQDPGLGLRLIYFSYDVKMKEKGDIPEGYSVSREKKERFSLILESASTNQTSMYLCASSPHSEQYFGPGTRLTVT.

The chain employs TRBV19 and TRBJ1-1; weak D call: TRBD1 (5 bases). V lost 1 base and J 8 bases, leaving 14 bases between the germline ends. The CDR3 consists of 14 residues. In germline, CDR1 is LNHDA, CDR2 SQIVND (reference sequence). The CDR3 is CASSIAGVQREAFF. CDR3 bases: TGTGCCAGTAGTATAGCGGGGGTACAGCGCGAAGCTTTCTTT.

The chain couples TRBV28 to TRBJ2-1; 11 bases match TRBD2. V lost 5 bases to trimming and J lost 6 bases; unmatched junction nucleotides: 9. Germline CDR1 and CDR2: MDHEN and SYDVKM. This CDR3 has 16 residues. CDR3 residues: CASSPETSGSSNEQFF. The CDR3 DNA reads TGTGCCAGCAGTCCCGAAACTAGCGGGAGTAGCAATGAGCAGTTCTTC. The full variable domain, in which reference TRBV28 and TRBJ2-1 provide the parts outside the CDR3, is DVKVTQSSRYLVKRTGEKVFLECVQDMDHENMFWYRQDPGLGLRLIYFSYDVKMKEKGDIPEGYSVSREKKERFSLILESASTNQTSMYLCASSPETSGSSNEQFFGPGTRLTVL.

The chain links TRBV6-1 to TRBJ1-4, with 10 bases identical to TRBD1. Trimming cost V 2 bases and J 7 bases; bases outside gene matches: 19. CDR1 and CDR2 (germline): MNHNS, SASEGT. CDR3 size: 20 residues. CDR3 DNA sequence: TGTGCCAGCAGTGAATTTAAGTTGGGACAGGGGCGGTTGAAAGGTGAAAAACTGTTTTTT. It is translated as CASSEFKLGQGRLKGEKLFF.

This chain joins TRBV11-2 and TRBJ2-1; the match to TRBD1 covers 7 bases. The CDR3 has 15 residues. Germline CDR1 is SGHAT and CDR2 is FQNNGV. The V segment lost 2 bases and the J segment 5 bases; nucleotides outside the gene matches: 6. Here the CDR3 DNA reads TGTGCCAGCAGCTTAAAGGGGGCGGTAAACAATGAGCAGTTCTTC. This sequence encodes CASSLKGAVNNEQFF.

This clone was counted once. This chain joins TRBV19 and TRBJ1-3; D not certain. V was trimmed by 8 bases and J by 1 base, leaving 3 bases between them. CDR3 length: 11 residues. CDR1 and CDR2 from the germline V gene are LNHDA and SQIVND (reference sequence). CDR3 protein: CASRSGNTIYF. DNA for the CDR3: TGTGCCAGTCGGTCTGGAAACACCATATATTTT.

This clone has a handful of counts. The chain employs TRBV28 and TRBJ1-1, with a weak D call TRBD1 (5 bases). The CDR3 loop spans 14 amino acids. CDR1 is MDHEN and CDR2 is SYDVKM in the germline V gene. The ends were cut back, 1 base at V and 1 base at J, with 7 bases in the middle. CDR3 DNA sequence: TGTGCCAGCAGTTTATTCGGGGGGAACACTGAAGCTTTCTTT. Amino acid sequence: CASSLFGGNTEAFF.

CDR3 DNA: TGTGCCAGCAGCCCTAAGACCGGGACAACGGTCCATGAGCAGTTCTTC. Translating gives CASSPKTGTTVHEQFF. The chain links TRBV7-2 to TRBJ2-1; D might be TRBD1 (6 bases). The CDR3 contains 16 residues. Deletions cut 5 bases from V and 8 bases from J, with 22 bases between. Looked up from germline, CDR1 is SGHTA and CDR2 is FQGNSA.

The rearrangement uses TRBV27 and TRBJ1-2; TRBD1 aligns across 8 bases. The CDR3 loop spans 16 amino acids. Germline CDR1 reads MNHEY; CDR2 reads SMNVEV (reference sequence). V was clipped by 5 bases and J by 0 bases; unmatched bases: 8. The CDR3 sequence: CASSPRGQGANYGYTF. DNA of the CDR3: TGTGCCAGCAGTCCCCGAGGACAGGGAGCTAACTATGGCTACACCTTC.

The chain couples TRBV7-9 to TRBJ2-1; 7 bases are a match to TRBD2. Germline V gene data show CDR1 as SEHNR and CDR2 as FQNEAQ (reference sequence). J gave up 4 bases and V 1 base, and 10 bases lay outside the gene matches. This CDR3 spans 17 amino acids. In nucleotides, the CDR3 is TGTGCCAGCAGCTTAGGGGCACGGGCGGGGGATTACAATGAGCAGTTCTTC. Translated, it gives CASSLGARAGDYNEQFF.

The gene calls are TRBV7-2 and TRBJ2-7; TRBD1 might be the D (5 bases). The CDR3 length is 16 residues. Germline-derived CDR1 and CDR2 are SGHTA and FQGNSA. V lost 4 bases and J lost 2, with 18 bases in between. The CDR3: CASSSPWQGRAYEQYF. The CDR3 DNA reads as TGTGCCAGCAGCTCCCCGTGGCAGGGAAGGGCCTACGAGCAGTACTTC.

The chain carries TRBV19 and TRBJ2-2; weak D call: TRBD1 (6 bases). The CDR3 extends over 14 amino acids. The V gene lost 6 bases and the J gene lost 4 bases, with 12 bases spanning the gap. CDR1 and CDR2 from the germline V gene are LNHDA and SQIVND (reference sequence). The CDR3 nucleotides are TGTGCCAGTAGCGCCGACAGGATCACCGGGGAGCTGTTTTTT. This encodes CASSADRITGELFF.

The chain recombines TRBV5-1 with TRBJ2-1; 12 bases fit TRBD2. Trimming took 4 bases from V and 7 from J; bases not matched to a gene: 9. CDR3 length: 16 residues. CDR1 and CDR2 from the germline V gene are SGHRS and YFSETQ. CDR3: CASSLILAGGRNEQFF. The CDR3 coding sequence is TGCGCCAGCAGCCTCATACTAGCGGGGGGCAGGAATGAGCAGTTCTTC.

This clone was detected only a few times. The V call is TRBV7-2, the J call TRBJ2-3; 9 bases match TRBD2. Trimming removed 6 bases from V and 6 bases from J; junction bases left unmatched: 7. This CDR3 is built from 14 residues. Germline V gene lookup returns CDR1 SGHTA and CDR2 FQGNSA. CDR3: CASRRSGGSDTQYF. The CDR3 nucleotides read TGTGCCAGCAGACGTAGCGGGGGAAGTGATACGCAGTATTTT.

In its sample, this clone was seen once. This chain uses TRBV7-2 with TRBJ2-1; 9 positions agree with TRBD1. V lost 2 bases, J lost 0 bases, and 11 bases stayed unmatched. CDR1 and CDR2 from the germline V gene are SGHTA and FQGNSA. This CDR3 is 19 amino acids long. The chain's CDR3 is CASSLRLITGGRSYNEQFF. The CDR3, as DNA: TGTGCCAGCAGCTTACGACTTATCACAGGGGGCCGCTCCTACAATGAGCAGTTCTTC.

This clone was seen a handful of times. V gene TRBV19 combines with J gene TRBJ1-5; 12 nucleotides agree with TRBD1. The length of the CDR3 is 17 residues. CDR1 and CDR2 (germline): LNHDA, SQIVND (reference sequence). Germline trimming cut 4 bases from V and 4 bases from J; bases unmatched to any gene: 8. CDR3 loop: CASSSRDRGRLNQPQHF. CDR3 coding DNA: TGTGCCAGTAGTAGCCGGGACAGGGGGCGTCTGAATCAGCCCCAGCATTTT.

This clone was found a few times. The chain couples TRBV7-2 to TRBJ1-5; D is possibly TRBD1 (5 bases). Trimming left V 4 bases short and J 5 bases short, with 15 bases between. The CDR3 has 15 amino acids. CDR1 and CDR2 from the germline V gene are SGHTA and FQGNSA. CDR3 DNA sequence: TGTGCCAGCAGCTACTCCTTCGGGGGGGATCAGCCCCAGCATTTT. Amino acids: CASSYSFGGDQPQHF.

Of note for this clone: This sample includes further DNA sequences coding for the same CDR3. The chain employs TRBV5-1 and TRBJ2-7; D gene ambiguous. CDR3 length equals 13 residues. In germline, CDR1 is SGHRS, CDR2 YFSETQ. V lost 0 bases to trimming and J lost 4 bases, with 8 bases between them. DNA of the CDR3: TGCGCCAGCAGCTTGGGCGGTGGTTACGAGCAGTACTTC. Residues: CASSLGGGYEQYF.

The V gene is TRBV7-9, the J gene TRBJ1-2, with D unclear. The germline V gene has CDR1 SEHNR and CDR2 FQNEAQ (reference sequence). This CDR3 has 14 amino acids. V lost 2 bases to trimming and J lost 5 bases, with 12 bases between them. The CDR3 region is CASSLWSEVYGYTF. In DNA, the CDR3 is TGTGCCAGCAGCTTATGGTCGGAGGTTTATGGCTACACCTTC.

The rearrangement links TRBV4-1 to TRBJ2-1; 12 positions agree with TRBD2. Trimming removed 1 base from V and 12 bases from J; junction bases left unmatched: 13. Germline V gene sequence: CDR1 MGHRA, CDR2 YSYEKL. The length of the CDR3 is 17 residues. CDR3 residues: CASSQGQRLAGAIWQFF. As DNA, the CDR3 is TGCGCCAGCAGCCAAGGTCAGCGACTAGCGGGAGCTATCTGGCAGTTCTTC.